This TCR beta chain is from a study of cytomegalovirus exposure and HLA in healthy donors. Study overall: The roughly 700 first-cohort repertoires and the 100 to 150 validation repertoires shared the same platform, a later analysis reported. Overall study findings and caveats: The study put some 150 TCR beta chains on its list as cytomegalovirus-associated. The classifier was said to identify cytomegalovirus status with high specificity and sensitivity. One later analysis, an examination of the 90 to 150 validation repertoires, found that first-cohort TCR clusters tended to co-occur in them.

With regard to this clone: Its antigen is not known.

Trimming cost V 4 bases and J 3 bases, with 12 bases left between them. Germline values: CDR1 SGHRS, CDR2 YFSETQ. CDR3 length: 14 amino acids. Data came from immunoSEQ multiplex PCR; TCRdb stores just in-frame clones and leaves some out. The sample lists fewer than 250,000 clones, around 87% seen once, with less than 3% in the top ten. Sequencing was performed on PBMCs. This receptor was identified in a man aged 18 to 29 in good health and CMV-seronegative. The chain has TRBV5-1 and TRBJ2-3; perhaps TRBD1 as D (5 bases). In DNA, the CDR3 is TGCGCCAGCAGCCCGACAGCGAGTACAGATACGCAGTATTTT. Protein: CASSPTASTDTQYF.